These 17 T cell receptor beta chains originate from one sample sequenced in a study of OX40 agonist ivuxolimab in advanced cancers. Measured with immunoSEQ multiplex PCR; TCRdb has only the in-frame clones, and not every one. This sample has roughly 43,000 clones; over 65% occur once, and the top ten carry around 2%. Specimen: CD4+ or CD8+ T cells sorted from blood, collected in a trial of the OX40 agonist ivuxolimab. These receptors were taken from an adult with an advanced solid tumor such as melanoma, head and neck, liver or kidney cancer.

The rearrangement links TRBV6-5 to TRBJ1-2, with D perhaps TRBD1 (5 bases). Trimming stripped 0 bases from V and 5 bases from J, with 7 bases between. There are 13 residues in the CDR3. CDR1 and CDR2 from the germline V gene are MNHEY and SVGAGI. CDR3 coding DNA: TGTGCCAGCAGTTACTCGGGGCTATATGGCTACACCTTC. Translation: CASSYSGLYGYTF.

The chain has TRBV6-1 and TRBJ1-1; 9 bases align to TRBD1. Germline CDR1 reads MNHNS; CDR2 reads SASEGT. This CDR3 has 18 residues. V lost 2 bases to trimming and J lost 1 base; unmatched junction nucleotides: 11. CDR3 sequence: CASSEFFTGTGPNTEAFF. The DNA of the CDR3 is TGTGCCAGCAGTGAATTTTTTACGGGGACAGGGCCGAACACTGAAGCTTTCTTT.

The CDR3 region is CASSKERASSYNSPLHF. The DNA of the CDR3 is TGTGCCAGCAGCAAAGAAAGGGCAAGCTCCTATAATTCACCCCTCCACTTT. The rearrangement uses TRBV21-1 and TRBJ1-6. TRBV21-1 is assigned pseudogene status. This CDR3 is 17 amino acids long.

This clone was seen only once. The V call is TRBV11-3, the J call TRBJ2-7; D gene ambiguous. This CDR3 spans 15 amino acids. Germline V gene data show CDR1 as SGHNT and CDR2 as YENEEA. Trimming pared 1 base from V and 1 base from J, leaving 11 bases between. The DNA for the CDR3 is TGTGCCAGCAGCTTAGGCGGAGTCGCATCCTACGAGCAGTACTTC. It codes for CASSLGGVASYEQYF. Full variable domain (rest looked up from reference TRBV11-3 and TRBJ2-7): EAGVVQSPRYKIIEKKQPVAFWCNPISGHNTLYWYLQNLGQGPELLIRYENEEAVDDSQLPKDRFSAERLKGVDSTLKIQPAELGDSAVYLCASSLGGVASYEQYFGPGTRLTVT.

This clone was observed a few times. V is TRBV7-2 and J is TRBJ2-3; D may match TRBD1 or TRBD2 (7 bases each). CDR1 SGHTA and CDR2 FQGNSA come from the germline V gene. Trimming stripped 5 bases from V and 0 bases from J, with 15 bases between. The CDR3 totals 16 residues. The CDR3 DNA sequence: TGTGCCAGCAGCCCCCGCCAGGGGGGGAGCACAGATACGCAGTATTTT. This codes for CASSPRQGGSTDTQYF.

V usage is TRBV6-4 and J usage is TRBJ1-1, with 7 bases fitting TRBD1. This CDR3 region has 13 residues. The germline gives CDR1 MRHNA, CDR2 SNTAGT. V lost 4 bases, J lost 5 bases, and 4 bases stayed unmatched. In DNA, the CDR3 is TGTGCCAGCAGTGCTGGACAGGCGACTGAAGCTTTCTTT. Translated: CASSAGQATEAFF.

This clone was seen only once. The rearrangement uses TRBV5-1 and TRBJ2-7; no clear D gene. Deletions cut 0 bases from V and 6 bases from J, with 13 bases between. This CDR3 region has 14 residues. Germline CDR1 reads SGHRS; CDR2 reads YFSETQ. CDR3 sequence: CASSLALTYGEQYF. Here the CDR3 DNA reads TGCGCCAGCAGCTTGGCCCTCACCTACGGCGAGCAGTACTTC.

The chain recombines TRBV28 with TRBJ2-4, with D hard to call. Germline CDR1 MDHEN, CDR2 SYDVKM. The CDR3 loop spans 15 amino acids. Deletions cut 5 bases from V and 0 bases from J, with 11 bases between. The CDR3 nucleotides read TGTGCCAGCAGTCCCCCGGGTGTAGCCAAAAACATTCAGTACTTC. Its translation: CASSPPGVAKNIQYF.

The chain carries TRBV19 and TRBJ2-1; 16 positions agree with TRBD2. The CDR3 length is 20 residues. Germline CDR1 is LNHDA and CDR2 is SQIVND (reference sequence). The V and J ends lost 4 bases and 0 bases, in that order; junction bases with no gene match: 9. DNA of the CDR3: TGTGCCAGTAGTAGGGCGGGACTAGCGGGGGGGCCGGTCTCCTACAATGAGCAGTTCTTC. This encodes CASSRAGLAGGPVSYNEQFF.

This chain connects TRBV5-5 to TRBJ2-7; 10 nucleotides line up with TRBD1. There are 15 residues in the CDR3. The V gene's germline CDR1 is SGHKS and CDR2 YYEKEE (reference sequence). Unmatched junction bases numbered 9, after V lost 2 bases and J lost 7 bases. In DNA form, the CDR3 reads TGTGCCAGCAGCTTTAGACAGGGGGCACAGGGGGAGCAGTACTTC. This codes for CASSFRQGAQGEQYF. Full variable domain (outside the CDR3, taken from reference TRBV5-5 and TRBJ2-7): DAGVTQSPTHLIKTRGQQVTLRCSPISGHKSVSWYQQVLGQGPQFIFQYYEKEERGRGNFPDRFSARQFPNYSSELNVNALLLGDSALYLCASSFRQGAQGEQYFGPGTRLTVT.

This clone was seen once. The chain combines TRBV5-1 with TRBJ2-3; the D gene is possibly TRBD1 (6 bases). The CDR3 has 14 amino acids. Germline assignment: CDR1 SGHRS and CDR2 YFSETQ. With 0 bases removed from V and 5 bases from J, the gap between germline ends came to 10 bases. CDR3 region: CASSLEQGLDTQYF. CDR3 coding DNA: TGCGCCAGCAGCTTGGAACAGGGCTTAGATACGCAGTATTTT.

This chain links TRBV18 with TRBJ1-4; 8 bases are a match to TRBD1. V lost 3 bases and J lost 5; bases outside the gene matches: 8. Looked up from germline, CDR1 is KGHSH and CDR2 is LQKENI. This CDR3 region has 16 residues. The CDR3 protein is CASSPQDRVGNEKLFF. The DNA for the CDR3 is TGTGCCAGCTCACCTCAGGACAGGGTCGGGAATGAAAAACTGTTTTTT.

The chain couples TRBV5-1 to TRBJ2-3; the match to TRBD1 covers 9 bases. Per germline, CDR1 SGHRS and CDR2 YFSETQ. With V trimmed by 0 bases and J by 1 base, 3 bases remained unmatched. The CDR3 runs to 16 residues. The CDR3 coding sequence is TGCGCCAGCAGCTTGGACAGGGGGCTTGGCACAGATACGCAGTATTTT. It yields the protein CASSLDRGLGTDTQYF.

This sequence joins TRBV14 and TRBJ2-7; no firm D call. The CDR3 consists of 13 residues. The V end was cut by 0 bases, the J end by 6 bases, with 9 bases between. The germline V gene has CDR1 SGHDN and CDR2 FVKESK. CDR3 sequence (DNA): TGTGCCAGCAGCCAAGATCTGCTTGGCGAGCAGTACTTC. It yields the protein CASSQDLLGEQYF. The variable domain in full, completed from reference TRBV14 and TRBJ2-7, reads EAGVTQFPSHSVIEKGQTVTLRCDPISGHDNLYWYRRVMGKEIKFLLHFVKESKQDESGMPNNRFLAERTGGTYSTLKVQPAELEDSGVYFCASSQDLLGEQYFGPGTRLTVT.

The chain couples TRBV5-4 to TRBJ2-1; 8 positions agree with TRBD1. The V and J ends lost 2 bases and 5 bases, in that order; junction bases with no gene match: 6. CDR1 is SGHNT, CDR2 YYREEE, per germline (reference sequence). This CDR3 has 15 residues. DNA of the CDR3: TGTGCCAGCAGCTTTGTGGGCAGGGGGCACAATGAGCAGTTCTTC. Translated, it gives CASSFVGRGHNEQFF. The full variable domain, with the rest looked up from reference TRBV5-4 and TRBJ2-1, is ETGVTQSPTHLIKTRGQQVTLRCSSQSGHNTVSWYQQALGQGPQFIFQYYREEENGRGNFPPRFSGLQFPNYSSELNVNALELDDSALYLCASSFVGRGHNEQFFGPGTRLTVL.

The chain links TRBV5-4 to TRBJ2-5; the D gene is possibly TRBD1 (5 bases). Germline V gene sequence: CDR1 SGHNT, CDR2 YYREEE (reference sequence). Deletions cut 4 bases from V and 2 bases from J, with 15 bases between. The CDR3 is made up of 15 amino acids. As DNA, the CDR3 is TGTGCCAGCAGCACTGACAGCCGATTTCAAGAGACCCAGTACTTC. Its protein product is CASSTDSRFQETQYF.

This chain links TRBV2 with TRBJ2-5; 8 positions agree with TRBD1. The J call is in doubt because the DNA end fits TRBJ2-7 better. Germline V gives CDR1 SNHLY, CDR2 FYNNEI. This CDR3 contains 13 residues. The CDR3 DNA follows: TGTGCCAGCAGTCAACAGGGGGGCTACGAGCAGTACTTC. Residues: CASSQQGGYEQYF.